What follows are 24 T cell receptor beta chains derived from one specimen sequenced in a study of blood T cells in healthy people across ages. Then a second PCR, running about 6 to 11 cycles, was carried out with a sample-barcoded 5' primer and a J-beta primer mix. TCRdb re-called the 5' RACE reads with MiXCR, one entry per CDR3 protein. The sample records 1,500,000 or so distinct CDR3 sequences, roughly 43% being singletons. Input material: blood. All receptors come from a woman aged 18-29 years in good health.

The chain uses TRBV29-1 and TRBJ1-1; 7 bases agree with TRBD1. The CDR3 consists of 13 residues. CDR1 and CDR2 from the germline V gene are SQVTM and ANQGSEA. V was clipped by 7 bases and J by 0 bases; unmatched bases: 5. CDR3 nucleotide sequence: TGCAGCGATAGACAGGGAATGAACACTGAAGCTTTCTTT. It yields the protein CSDRQGMNTEAFF.

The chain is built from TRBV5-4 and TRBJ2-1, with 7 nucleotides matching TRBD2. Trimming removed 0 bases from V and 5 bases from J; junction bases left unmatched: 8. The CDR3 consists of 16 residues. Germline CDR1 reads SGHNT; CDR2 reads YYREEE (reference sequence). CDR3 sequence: CASSLGGAGAHNEQFF. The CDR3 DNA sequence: TGTGCCAGCAGCTTGGGTGGGGCGGGAGCCCACAATGAGCAGTTCTTC.

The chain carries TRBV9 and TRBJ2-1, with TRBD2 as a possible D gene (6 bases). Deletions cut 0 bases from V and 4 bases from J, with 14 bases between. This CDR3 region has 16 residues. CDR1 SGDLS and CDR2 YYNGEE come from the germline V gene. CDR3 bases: TGTGCCAGCAGCGTAGGGGCGGGACTCATATACAATGAGCAGTTCTTC. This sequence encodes CASSVGAGLIYNEQFF.

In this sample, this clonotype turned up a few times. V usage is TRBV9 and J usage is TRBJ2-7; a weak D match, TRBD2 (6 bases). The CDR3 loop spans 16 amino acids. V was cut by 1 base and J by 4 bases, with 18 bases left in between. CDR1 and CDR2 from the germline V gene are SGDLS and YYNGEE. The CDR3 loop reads CASSVIPRLEGYEQYF. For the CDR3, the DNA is TGTGCCAGCAGCGTAATTCCGCGACTAGAGGGGTACGAGCAGTACTTC. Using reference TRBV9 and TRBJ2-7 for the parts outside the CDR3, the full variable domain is DSGVTQTPKHLITATGQRVTLRCSPRSGDLSVYWYQQSLDQGLQFLIQYYNGEERAKGNILERFSAQQFPDLHSELNLSSLELGDSALYFCASSVIPRLEGYEQYFGPGTRLTVT.

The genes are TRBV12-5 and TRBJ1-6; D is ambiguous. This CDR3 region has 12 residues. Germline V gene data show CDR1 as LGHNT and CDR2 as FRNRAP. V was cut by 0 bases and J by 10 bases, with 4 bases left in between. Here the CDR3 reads CASGLVLSPLHF. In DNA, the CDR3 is TGTGCTAGTGGTTTGGTACTGTCACCCCTCCACTTT. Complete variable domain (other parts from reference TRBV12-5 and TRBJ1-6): DARVTQTPRHKVTEMGQEVTMRCQPILGHNTVFWYRQTMMQGLELLAYFRNRAPLDDSGMPKDRFSAEMPDATLATLKIQPSEPRDSAVYFCASGLVLSPLHFGNGTRLTVT.

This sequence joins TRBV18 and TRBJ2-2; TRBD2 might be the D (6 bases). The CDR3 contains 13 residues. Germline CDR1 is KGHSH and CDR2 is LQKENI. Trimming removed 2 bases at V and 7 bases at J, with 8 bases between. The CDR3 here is CASSPTEGGELFF. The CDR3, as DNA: TGTGCCAGCTCACCAACGGAGGGCGGGGAGCTGTTTTTT. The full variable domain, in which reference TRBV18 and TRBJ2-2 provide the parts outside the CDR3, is NAGVMQNPRHLVRRRGQEARLRCSPMKGHSHVYWYRQLPEEGLKFMVYLQKENIIDESGMPKERFSAEFPKEGPSILRIQQVVRGDSAAYFCASSPTEGGELFFGEGSRLTVL.

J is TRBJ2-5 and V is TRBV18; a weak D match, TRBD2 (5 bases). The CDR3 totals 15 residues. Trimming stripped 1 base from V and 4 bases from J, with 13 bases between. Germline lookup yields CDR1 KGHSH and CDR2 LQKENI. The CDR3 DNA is TGTGCCAGCTCACCACGGCCGGGGATGGGAGAGACCCAGTACTTC. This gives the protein CASSPRPGMGETQYF.

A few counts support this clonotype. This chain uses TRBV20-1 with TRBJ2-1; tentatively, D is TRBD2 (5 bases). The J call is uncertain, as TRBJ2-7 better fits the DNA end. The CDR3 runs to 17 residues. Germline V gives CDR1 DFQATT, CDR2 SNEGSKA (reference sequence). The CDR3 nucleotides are TGCAGTGCTAGAGATCAACCAAAACCTAGCTCCTACAATGAGCAGTACTTC. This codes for CSARDQPKPSSYNEQYF.

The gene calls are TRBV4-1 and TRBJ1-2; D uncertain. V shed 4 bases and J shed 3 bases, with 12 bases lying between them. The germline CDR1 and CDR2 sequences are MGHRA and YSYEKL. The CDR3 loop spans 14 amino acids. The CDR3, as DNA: TGCGCCAGCAGCCTGGGTTGGGGAGACTATGGCTACACCTTC. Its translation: CASSLGWGDYGYTF.

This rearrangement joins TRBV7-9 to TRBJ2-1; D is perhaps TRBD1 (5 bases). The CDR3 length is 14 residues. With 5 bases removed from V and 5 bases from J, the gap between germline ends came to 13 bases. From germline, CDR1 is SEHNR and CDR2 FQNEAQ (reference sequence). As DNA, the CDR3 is TGTGCCAGCAGCCAATTCCAGGGTAACAATGAGCAGTTCTTC. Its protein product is CASSQFQGNNEQFF.

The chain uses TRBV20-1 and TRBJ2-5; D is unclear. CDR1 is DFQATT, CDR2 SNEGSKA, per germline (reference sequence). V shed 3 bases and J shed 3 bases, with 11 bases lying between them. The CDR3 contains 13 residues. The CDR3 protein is CSARPGAEETQYF. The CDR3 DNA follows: TGCAGTGCTAGGCCTGGCGCGGAAGAGACCCAGTACTTC.

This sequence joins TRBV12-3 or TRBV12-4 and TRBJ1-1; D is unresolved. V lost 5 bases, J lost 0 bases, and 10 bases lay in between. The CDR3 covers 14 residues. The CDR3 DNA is TGTGCCAGCAGTCCCAAGGCGATGAACACTGAAGCTTTCTTT. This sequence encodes CASSPKAMNTEAFF.

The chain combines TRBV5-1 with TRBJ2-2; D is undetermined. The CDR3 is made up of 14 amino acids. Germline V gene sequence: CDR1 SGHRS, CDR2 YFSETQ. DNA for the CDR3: TGCGCAAGCGCCGACCGGCGTAGCACCGGGGAGCTGTTTTTT. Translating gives CASADRRSTGELFF.

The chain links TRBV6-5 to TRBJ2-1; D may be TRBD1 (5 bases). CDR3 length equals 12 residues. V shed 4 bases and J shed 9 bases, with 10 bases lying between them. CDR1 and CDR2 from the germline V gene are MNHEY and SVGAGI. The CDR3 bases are TGTGCCAGCAGTTCGAGCAGGGTTGAGCAGTTCTTC. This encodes CASSSSRVEQFF.

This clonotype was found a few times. The CDR3 nucleotides read TGTGCCAGTATTGGCGGGAGCGGTCACAATGAGCAGTTCTTC. It codes for CASIGGSGHNEQFF. This chain uses TRBV19 with TRBJ2-1; TRBD2 agrees at 7 bases. Germline CDR1 is LNHDA and CDR2 is SQIVND (reference sequence). This CDR3 is 14 amino acids long. Unmatched junction bases numbered 8, after V lost 7 bases and J lost 5 bases.

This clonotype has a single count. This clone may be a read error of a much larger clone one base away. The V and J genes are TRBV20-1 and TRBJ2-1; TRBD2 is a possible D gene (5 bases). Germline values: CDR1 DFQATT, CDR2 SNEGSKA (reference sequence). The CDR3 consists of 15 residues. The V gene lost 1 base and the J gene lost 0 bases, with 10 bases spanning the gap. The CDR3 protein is CSARAQGSSYNEQFF. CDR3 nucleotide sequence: TGCAGTGCTAGAGCCCAAGGGAGCTCCTACAATGAGCAGTTCTTC.

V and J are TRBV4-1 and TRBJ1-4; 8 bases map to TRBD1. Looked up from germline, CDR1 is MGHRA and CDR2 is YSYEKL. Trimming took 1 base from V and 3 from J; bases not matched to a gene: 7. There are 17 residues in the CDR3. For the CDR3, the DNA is TGCGCCAGCAGCCAAGGGCAGGGGGCGTCCCCTAATGAAAAACTGTTTTTT. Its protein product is CASSQGQGASPNEKLFF.

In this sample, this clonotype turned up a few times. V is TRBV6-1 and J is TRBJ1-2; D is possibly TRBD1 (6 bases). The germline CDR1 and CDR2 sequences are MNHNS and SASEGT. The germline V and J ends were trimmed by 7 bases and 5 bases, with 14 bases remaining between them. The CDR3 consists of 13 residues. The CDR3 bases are TGTGCCAGCACCGGACAGCCTCTTTATGGCTACACCTTC. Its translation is CASTGQPLYGYTF.

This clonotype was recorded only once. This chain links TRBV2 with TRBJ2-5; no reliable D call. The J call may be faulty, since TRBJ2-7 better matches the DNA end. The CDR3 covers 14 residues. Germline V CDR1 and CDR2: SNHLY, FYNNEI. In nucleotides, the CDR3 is TGTGCCAGCCTAGAGTTTTTCGACTCCTACGAGCAGTACTTC. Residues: CASLEFFDSYEQYF.

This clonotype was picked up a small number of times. The CDR3 nucleotides are TGTGCCAGCAGTTCAGGGACTAGCGGGAGGGGAAATGAGCAGTTCTTC. It yields the protein CASSSGTSGRGNEQFF. The chain combines TRBV27 with TRBJ2-1, with TRBD2 identical over 16 bases. The V gene's germline CDR1 is MNHEY and CDR2 SMNVEV (reference sequence). This CDR3 has 16 residues. The junction had 4 bases not matched to a gene; V was cut back by 4 bases and J by 7 bases.

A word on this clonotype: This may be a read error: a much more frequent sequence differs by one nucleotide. The CDR3 coding sequence is TGCAGCGTTGCCCGAGAGGGATTCCCCGAGCAGTACTTC. It specifies CSVAREGFPEQYF. The V and J genes are TRBV29-1 and TRBJ2-7; a possible D gene is TRBD2 (5 bases). This CDR3 contains 13 residues. Germline-derived CDR1 and CDR2 are SQVTM and ANQGSEA. Trimming took off 4 bases at V and 6 bases at J, with 16 bases between the two ends.

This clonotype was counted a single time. DNA for the CDR3: TGTGCCAGCTGCCTCAGACAGGGAACGGAACCTTCACCCCTCCACTTT. It specifies CASCLRQGTEPSPLHF. The chain uses TRBV7-9 and TRBJ1-6; TRBD1 matches 7 bases. Germline V gene data show CDR1 as SEHNR and CDR2 as FQNEAQ (reference sequence). The CDR3 sequence is 16 residues long. The V and J ends lost 8 bases and 9 bases, in that order; junction bases with no gene match: 16.

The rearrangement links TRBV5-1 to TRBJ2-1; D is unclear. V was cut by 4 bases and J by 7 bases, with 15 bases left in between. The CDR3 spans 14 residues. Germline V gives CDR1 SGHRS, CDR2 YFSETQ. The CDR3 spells CASSVAHSVNEQFF. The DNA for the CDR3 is TGCGCCAGCAGCGTAGCCCACTCCGTGAATGAGCAGTTCTTC.

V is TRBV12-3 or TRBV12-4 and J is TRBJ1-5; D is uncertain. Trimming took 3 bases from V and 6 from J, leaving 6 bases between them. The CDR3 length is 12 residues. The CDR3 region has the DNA TGTGCCAGCAGTTTCAAATTTCAGCCCCAGCATTTT. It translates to CASSFKFQPQHF.